These 4 T cell receptor beta chains share one sample of origin, sequenced in a study of control samples from healthy donors and cancer patients. Profiled with immunoSEQ multiplex PCR; TCRdb holds only in-frame clones, not every one. The repertoire includes 100,000 or so clones, more than 85% of them detected once, and around 1% sits in the top ten. Specimen: blood. Every receptor here comes from a woman younger than 45 in good health.

The CDR3 spells CAWSVRGGQPQHF. In nucleotides, the CDR3 is TGTGCCTGGAGTGTCAGAGGGGGCCAGCCCCAGCATTTT. The chain couples TRBV30 to TRBJ1-5; 7 nucleotides line up with TRBD1. CDR1 and CDR2 (germline): GTSNPN, SVGIG (reference sequence). V trimming: 0 bases; J trimming: 7 bases; junction bases outside the gene matches: 3. This CDR3 has 13 residues.

This chain joins TRBV30 and TRBJ1-3; tentatively, D is TRBD1 (5 bases). Germline assignment: CDR1 GTSNPN and CDR2 SVGIG (reference sequence). The CDR3 is made up of 15 amino acids. V shed 3 bases and J shed 5 bases, with 17 bases lying between them. DNA of the CDR3: TGTGCCTGGAGCTCGGGACGGAATTCGAGAAACACCATATATTTT. Residues: CAWSSGRNSRNTIYF.

CDR3 region: CASSLVGQINEQYF. The CDR3 nucleotides are TGTGCCAGCAGCTTAGTCGGCCAGATCAACGAGCAGTACTTC. The genes are TRBV7-9 and TRBJ2-7; D gene uncertain. This CDR3 region has 14 residues. Trimming shortened V by 1 base and J by 5 bases, and 12 bases separated the two germline ends. The V gene's germline CDR1 is SEHNR and CDR2 FQNEAQ (reference sequence).

This clone has a handful of counts. This chain links TRBV10-1 with TRBJ1-5; D uncertain. The V end lost 10 bases, the J end lost 2 bases, and 12 bases lay between the germline ends. This CDR3 spans 13 amino acids. The germline V gene has CDR1 WNHNN and CDR2 SYGVQD (reference sequence). CDR3 sequence (DNA): TGCGCCACCAGCCGGCAGCGCAATCAGCCCCAGCATTTT. Translation gives CATSRQRNQPQHF.